A selection of T cell receptor beta chains follows, all from one sample in a study of beta chain features in type 1 diabetes. Sequencing was performed with immunoSEQ multiplex PCR; in TCRdb, only in-frame clones are kept and a portion is missing. The sample comprises 500,000 to 850,000 clones, over 12% of which are singletons, and 0.035% to 0.04% rests with the top ten. The sequencing input was naive CD4+ T cells from blood. The receptors originated from a man aged 18 to 35 with type 1 diabetes. Each CDR3 is given with its conserved first and last residue. Fields, in order: clone size, D gene, J gene, V gene, CDR3 protein, CDR3 DNA. The D gene is left open where the match is weak. Size values are once, few and many counts, or a class for expanded clones, and some rows have none.

NA,NA,TRBJ2-3,TRBV6-1,CASRGDTHTQYF,TGTGCCAGCAGGGGCGACACTCATACGCAGTATTTT
few,TRBD1,TRBJ1-2,TRBV11-2,CASSRVTGAYGYTF,TGTGCCAGCAGCCGCGTTACAGGGGCCTATGGCTACACCTTC
NA,TRBD2,TRBJ2-1,TRBV4-1,CASSQDGLLAGLPNEQFF,TGCGCCAGCAGCCAAGATGGGCTACTAGCGGGGTTACCCAATGAGCAGTTCTTC
NA,NA,TRBJ2-7,TRBV4-2,CASSQEGTLTQYF,TGTGCCAGCAGCCAAGAGGGGACCCTCACGCAGTACTTC
NA,NA,TRBJ1-5,TRBV5-4,CASSSGTRGQPQHF,TGTGCCAGCAGCTCTGGGACTCGGGGGCAGCCCCAGCATTTT
few,NA,TRBJ2-7,TRBV6-6,CASSYPGTVASYEQYF,TGTGCCAGCAGTTACCCAGGCACAGTGGCTTCCTACGAGCAGTACTTC
NA,NA,TRBJ2-1,TRBV25-1,CASRLGNEQFF,TGTGCCAGCAGACTAGGTAATGAGCAGTTCTTC
NA,TRBD1,TRBJ1-5,TRBV29-1,CSAGTVGNQPQHF,TGCAGCGCGGGGACAGTCGGCAATCAGCCCCAGCATTTT
few,TRBD1,TRBJ2-6,TRBV19,CASSIRPGQGARGANVLTF,TGTGCCAGTAGTATACGCCCGGGACAGGGGGCGCGAGGGGCCAACGTCCTGACTTTC
NA,NA,TRBJ1-5,TRBV2,CASSEERGDQPQHF,TGTGCCAGCAGTGAGGAGCGGGGAGATCAGCCCCAGCATTTT
few,NA,TRBJ2-7,TRBV14,CASSPLIDTYEQYF,TGTGCCAGCAGCCCTCTTATTGACACCTACGAGCAGTACTTC
NA,NA,TRBJ2-5,TRBV7-3,CASSSQGLPLGTQYF,TGTGCCAGCAGCTCCCAAGGACTACCATTAGGGACCCAGTACTTC
NA,TRBD1,TRBJ1-3,TRBV14,CASSFRTGWMNTIYF,TGTGCCAGCAGCTTTAGGACAGGGTGGATGAACACCATATATTTT
NA,TRBD2,TRBJ2-1,TRBV2,CASTTSGLNEQFF,TGTGCCAGCACGACTAGCGGACTTAATGAGCAGTTCTTC
few,NA,TRBJ1-2,TRBV7-2,CASSLAGDGYTF,TGTGCCAGCAGCTTAGCGGGGGATGGCTACACCTTC
NA,NA,TRBJ2-7,TRBV4-1,CASSQDSVPYEQYF,TGCGCCAGCAGCCAAGATAGCGTCCCCTACGAGCAGTACTTC
NA,NA,TRBJ2-1,TRBV9,CASSVAPDNEQFF,TGTGCCAGCAGCGTAGCTCCGGACAATGAGCAGTTCTTC
few,NA,TRBJ1-5,TRBV2,CASSTGEADQPQHF,TGTGCCAGCAGCACGGGGGAGGCGGATCAGCCCCAGCATTTT
NA,NA,TRBJ2-7,TRBV18,CASSLVTSSYEQYF,TGTGCCAGCTCACTGGTGACTAGTTCCTACGAGCAGTACTTC
NA,TRBD1,TRBJ2-7,TRBV28,CASSGRQGAYEQYF,TGTGCCAGCAGTGGCCGACAGGGGGCCTACGAGCAGTACTTC
few,TRBD1,TRBJ1-3,TRBV7-2,CASSLIRDSGNTIYF,TGTGCCAGCAGCTTAATCCGGGACAGCGGAAACACCATATATTTT
NA,NA,TRBJ1-6,TRBV5-4,CASRGQINSPLHF,TGTGCCAGCAGAGGACAGATTAATTCACCCCTCCACTTT
NA,NA,TRBJ2-7,TRBV19,CASSHPGTPPYF,TGTGCCAGTAGCCACCCCGGGACACCACCTTACTTC
few,TRBD1,TRBJ1-2,TRBV30,CACTGVSNYGYTF,TGTGCCTGCACAGGGGTATCGAACTATGGCTACACCTTC
few,NA,TRBJ2-1,TRBV18,CASSPQGPTTYNEQFF,TGTGCCAGCTCACCACAGGGGCCGACTACCTACAATGAGCAGTTCTTC
few,NA,TRBJ2-7,TRBV11-1,CASSFGGGYEQYF,TGTGCCAGCAGCTTCGGAGGGGGGTACGAGCAGTACTTC
NA,TRBD1,TRBJ1-6,TRBV6-5,CASSQTGDRSPLHF,TGTGCCAGCAGTCAAACAGGGGATCGGTCACCCCTCCACTTT
few,NA,TRBJ1-1,TRBV9,CASSVEVNTEAFF,TGTGCCAGCAGCGTAGAAGTAAACACTGAAGCTTTCTTT
NA,NA,TRBJ1-2,TRBV29-1,CSVGRDPWSYTF,TGCAGCGTTGGCAGGGATCCCTGGAGCTACACCTTC
NA,NA,TRBJ1-3,TRBV7-9,CASSSPRVGNTIYF,TGTGCCAGCTCCTCCCCCCGGGTTGGAAACACCATATATTTT
few,TRBD2,TRBJ2-3,TRBV30,CAWSPGLAAPDTQYF,TGTGCCTGGAGCCCGGGACTAGCGGCACCGGATACGCAGTATTTT
once,TRBD2,TRBJ2-5,TRBV6-1,CASSVTSGSKTQYF,TGTGCCAGCAGTGTGACTAGCGGGTCGAAGACCCAGTACTTC
NA,NA,TRBJ1-1,TRBV10-3,CAIREVDTEAFF,TGTGCCATCAGGGAAGTTGACACTGAAGCTTTCTTT
NA,TRBD2,TRBJ2-3,TRBV5-4,CASSFSGREDTQYF,TGTGCCAGCAGCTTTAGCGGGAGAGAAGATACGCAGTATTTT
few,NA,TRBJ1-1,TRBV19,CASIQETGRNTEAFF,TGTGCCAGTATCCAAGAGACGGGGAGGAACACTGAAGCTTTCTTT
NA,TRBD2,TRBJ2-3,TRBV9,CASSRSAGGWLSTDTQYF,TGTGCCAGCAGCCGATCGGCGGGGGGATGGTTGTCCACAGATACGCAGTATTTT
few,TRBD1,TRBJ1-4,TRBV29-1,CSVEDRDRNEKLFF,TGCAGCGTAGAGGACCGGGACAGAAATGAAAAACTGTTTTTT
NA,NA,TRBJ2-5,TRBV10-3,CAISPLGASTQYF,TGTGCCATCTCTCCCCTCGGAGCATCGACCCAGTACTTC
few,NA,TRBJ2-7,TRBV18,CASSPPGSSYEQYF,TGTGCCAGCTCACCACCAGGGAGCTCCTACGAGCAGTACTTC
NA,TRBD1,TRBJ1-2,TRBV7-9,CASSEQGSYGYTF,TGTGCCAGCAGCGAACAGGGGTCCTATGGCTACACCTTC
NA,TRBD2,TRBJ2-7,TRBV2,CASLKGLAAPYEQYF,TGTGCCAGCCTTAAGGGGCTAGCGGCCCCCTACGAGCAGTACTTC
NA,TRBD1,TRBJ2-5,TRBV14,CASSQPGTAQETQYF,TGTGCCAGCAGCCAGCCTGGGACAGCTCAAGAGACCCAGTACTTC
few,TRBD1,TRBJ2-5,TRBV10-3,CAIRRQGSDETQYF,TGTGCCATCAGGAGACAGGGGAGCGATGAGACCCAGTACTTC
NA,NA,TRBJ1-4,TRBV6-6,CATDSMPNEKLFF,TGTGCCACCGACTCAATGCCGAATGAAAAACTGTTTTTT
NA,TRBD1,TRBJ1-5,TRBV7-2,CASSLTGTGGADSNQPQHF,TGTGCCAGCAGCCTGACCGGGACAGGGGGTGCCGATAGCAATCAGCCCCAGCATTTT
few,TRBD2,TRBJ2-1,TRBV28,CASSLLAGDNEQFF,TGTGCCAGCAGTTTACTAGCGGGGGACAATGAGCAGTTCTTC
few,NA,TRBJ2-5,TRBV5-6,CASTYRGSPRETQYF,TGTGCCAGCACCTACCGGGGATCCCCCCGAGAGACCCAGTACTTC
NA,TRBD1,TRBJ1-2,TRBV6-6,CASSVLGQGSNYGYTF,TGTGCCAGCAGTGTCCTTGGACAGGGAAGTAACTATGGCTACACCTTC
NA,NA,TRBJ2-7,TRBV6-5,CASSYSGPPYEQYF,TGTGCCAGCAGTTACTCAGGGCCGCCATACGAGCAGTACTTC
NA,TRBD1,TRBJ2-5,TRBV27,CASSLGRGRQETQYF,TGTGCCAGCAGTTTGGGCAGGGGGCGTCAAGAGACCCAGTACTTC
NA,NA,TRBJ2-7,TRBV6-5,CASSYSGPSYEQYF,TGTGCCAGCAGTTACTCCGGGCCGTCCTACGAGCAGTACTTC